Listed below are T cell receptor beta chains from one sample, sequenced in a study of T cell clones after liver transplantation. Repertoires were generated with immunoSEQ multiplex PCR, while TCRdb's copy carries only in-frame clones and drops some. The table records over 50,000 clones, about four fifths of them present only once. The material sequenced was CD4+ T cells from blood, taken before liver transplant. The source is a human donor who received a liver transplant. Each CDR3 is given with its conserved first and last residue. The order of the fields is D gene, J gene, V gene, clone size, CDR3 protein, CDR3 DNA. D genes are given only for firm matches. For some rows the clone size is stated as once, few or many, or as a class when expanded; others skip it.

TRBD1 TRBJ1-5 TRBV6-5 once CASEGAGNQPQHF TGTGCCAGCGAGGGGGCAGGGAATCAGCCCCAGCATTTT
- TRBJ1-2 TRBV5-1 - CASSSGSRYGYTF TGCGCCAGCAGCTCGGGAAGTCGGTATGGCTACACCTTC
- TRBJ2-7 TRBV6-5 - CASRVADRWSYEQYF TGTGCCAGCAGAGTTGCCGACAGGTGGAGCTACGAGCAGTACTTC
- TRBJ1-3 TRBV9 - CASSVDGSENTIYF TGTGCCAGCAGCGTAGACGGGTCCGAAAACACCATATATTTT
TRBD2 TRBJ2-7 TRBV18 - CASSPGEGTYEQYF TGTGCCAGCTCACCCGGGGAGGGAACCTACGAGCAGTACTTC
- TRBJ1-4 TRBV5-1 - CASSLGSGDPFEKLFF TGCGCCAGCAGCTTGGGCTCCGGGGACCCATTTGAAAAACTGTTTTTT
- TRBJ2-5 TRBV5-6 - CASDRGSLIETQYF TGTGCCAGCGATCGGGGTAGCTTAATAGAGACCCAGTACTTC
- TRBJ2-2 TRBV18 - CASSPEWTGELFF TGTGCCAGCTCACCAGAGTGGACCGGGGAGCTGTTTTTT
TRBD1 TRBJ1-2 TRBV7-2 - CASSEWTGPNGYTF TGTGCCAGCAGCGAGTGGACAGGCCCCAACGGCTACACCTTC
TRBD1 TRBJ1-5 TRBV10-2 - CATEDRGSNQPQHF TGCGCCACCGAAGACAGGGGGAGCAATCAGCCCCAGCATTTT
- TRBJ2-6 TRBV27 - CASSFQAGANVLTF TGTGCCAGCAGTTTTCAGGCTGGGGCCAACGTCCTGACTTTC
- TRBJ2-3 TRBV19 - CASTGGRAGRDTQYF TGTGCCAGTACCGGAGGAAGGGCGGGTAGGGATACGCAGTATTTT
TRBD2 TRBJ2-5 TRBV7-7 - CASSPVGGSSETQYF TGTGCTAGCAGCCCCGTGGGGGGGTCTTCAGAGACCCAGTACTTC
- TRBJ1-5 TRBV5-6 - CASSFRRQPQHF TGTGCCAGCAGCTTTAGGAGGCAGCCCCAGCATTTT
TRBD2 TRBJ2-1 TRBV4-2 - CASSQGLAGEDEQFF TGTGCCAGCAGCCAAGGACTAGCGGGAGAGGATGAGCAGTTCTTC
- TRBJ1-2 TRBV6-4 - CASSGGFGYTF TGTGCCAGCAGTGGTGGGTTCGGCTACACCTTC
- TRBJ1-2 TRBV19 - CASSTQGKGGYTF TGTGCCAGTAGTACCCAGGGTAAAGGAGGCTACACCTTC
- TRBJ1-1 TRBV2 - CASSLGEGTEAFF TGTGCCAGCAGTCTAGGGGAGGGCACTGAAGCTTTCTTT
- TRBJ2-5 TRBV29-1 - CSVGTTKETQYF TGCAGCGTCGGGACCACTAAAGAGACCCAGTACTTC
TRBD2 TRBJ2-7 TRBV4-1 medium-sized CASSQGLADPYEQYF TGCGCCAGCAGCCAGGGACTAGCGGATCCCTACGAGCAGTACTTC
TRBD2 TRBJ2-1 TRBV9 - CASSGTSGGNNEQFF TGTGCCAGTTCCGGGACTAGCGGGGGGAACAATGAGCAGTTCTTC
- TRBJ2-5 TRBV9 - CASSVDSEGAQETQYF TGTGCCAGCAGCGTAGATTCCGAGGGAGCACAAGAGACCCAGTACTTC
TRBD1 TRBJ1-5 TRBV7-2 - CASSLVGGGEAQPQHF TGTGCCAGCAGCTTAGTGGGAGGGGGCGAGGCTCAGCCCCAGCATTTT
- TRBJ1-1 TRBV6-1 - CASSGGTDTEAFF TGTGCCAGCAGCGGGGGAACGGACACTGAAGCTTTCTTT
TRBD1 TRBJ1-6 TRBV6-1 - CASRLDRGASPLHF TGTGCCAGCAGGTTGGACAGGGGAGCTTCACCCCTCCACTTT
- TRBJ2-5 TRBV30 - CAWRGLGETQYF TGTGCCTGGAGGGGGCTCGGAGAGACCCAGTACTTC
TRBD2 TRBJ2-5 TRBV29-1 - CSLRTGGETQYF TGCAGCCTCCGGACGGGGGGAGAGACCCAGTACTTC
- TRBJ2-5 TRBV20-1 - CSASTEETQYF TGCAGTGCTAGTACAGAAGAGACCCAGTACTTC
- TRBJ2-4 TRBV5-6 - CASSWTGTKNIQYF TGTGCCAGCAGCTGGACGGGAACCAAAAACATTCAGTACTTC
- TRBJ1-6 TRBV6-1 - CASNGQGNSPLHF TGTGCCAGCAACGGCCAGGGGAACTCACCCCTCCACTTT
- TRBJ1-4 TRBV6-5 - CASSYRPRGKNEKLFF TGTGCCAGCAGTTATCGTCCCAGGGGCAAAAATGAAAAACTGTTTTTT
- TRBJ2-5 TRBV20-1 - CSGDRGETQYF TGCAGTGGAGATCGGGGGGAGACCCAGTACTTC
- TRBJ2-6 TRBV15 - CATSRESPGANVLTF TGTGCCACCAGCAGAGAAAGCCCGGGGGCCAACGTCCTGACTTTC
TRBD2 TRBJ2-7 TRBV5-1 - CASSPITSGGNYEQYF TGCGCCAGCAGCCCCATTACTAGCGGGGGAAATTACGAGCAGTACTTC
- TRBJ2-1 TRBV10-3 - CAISESGRGRGSDEQFF TGTGCCATCAGTGAGTCAGGGCGGGGCAGGGGGAGTGATGAGCAGTTCTTC
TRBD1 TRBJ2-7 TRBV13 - CASRKPGQGYEQYF TGTGCCAGCAGAAAACCGGGACAGGGATACGAGCAGTACTTC
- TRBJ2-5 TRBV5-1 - CASSSLPGAQETQYF TGCGCCAGCAGCTCGCTTCCCGGGGCCCAAGAGACCCAGTACTTC
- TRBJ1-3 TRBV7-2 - CASSPTVTLSGNTIYF TGTGCCAGCAGCCCGACAGTCACCCTCTCTGGAAACACCATATATTTT
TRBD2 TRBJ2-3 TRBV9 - CASSVVGLAGDTQYF TGTGCCAGCAGCGTAGTCGGGCTAGCGGGAGATACGCAGTATTTT
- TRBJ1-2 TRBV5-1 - CASSIDYKGYTF TGCGCCAGCAGCATCGATTACAAAGGCTACACCTTC
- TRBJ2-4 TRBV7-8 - CASSLSPTRNIQYF TGTGCCAGCAGTCTATCACCCACGCGAAACATTCAGTACTTC
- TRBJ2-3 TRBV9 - CASSVALASTDTQYF TGTGCCAGCAGCGTAGCACTAGCCAGCACAGATACGCAGTATTTT
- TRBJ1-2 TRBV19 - CASSISGDGYGYTF TGTGCCAGTAGTATCTCAGGGGATGGGTATGGCTACACCTTC
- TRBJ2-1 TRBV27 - CASSRRGSSYNEQFF TGTGCCAGCAGCCGACGTGGGAGCTCCTACAATGAGCAGTTCTTC
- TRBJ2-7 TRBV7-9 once CASSPGLDTYEQYF TGTGCCAGCAGCCCCGGACTCGATACCTACGAGCAGTACTTC
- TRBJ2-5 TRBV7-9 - CASSPSLAVYF TGTGCCAGCAGCCCCAGTTTAGCGGTGTACTTC
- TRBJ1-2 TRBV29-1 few CSVGEPALRKMNYGYTF TGCAGCGTTGGGGAGCCAGCTCTCAGGAAGATGAACTATGGCTACACCTTC
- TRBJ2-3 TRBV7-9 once CASSLGPEGQDTQYF TGTGCCAGCAGCTTAGGCCCCGAGGGGCAAGATACGCAGTATTTT
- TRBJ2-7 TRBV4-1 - CASSQEISFYEQYF TGCGCCAGCAGCCAAGAGATAAGTTTTTACGAGCAGTACTTC